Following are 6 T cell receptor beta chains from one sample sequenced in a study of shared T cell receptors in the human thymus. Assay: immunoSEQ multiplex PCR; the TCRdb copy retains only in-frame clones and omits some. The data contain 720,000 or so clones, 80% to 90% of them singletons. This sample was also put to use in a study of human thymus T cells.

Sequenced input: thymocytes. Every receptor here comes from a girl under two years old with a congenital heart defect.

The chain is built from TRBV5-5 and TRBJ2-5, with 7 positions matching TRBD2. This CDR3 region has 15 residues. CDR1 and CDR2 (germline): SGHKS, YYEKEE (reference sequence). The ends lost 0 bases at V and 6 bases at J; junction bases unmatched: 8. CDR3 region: CASSLAAPGGKTQYF. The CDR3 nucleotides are TGTGCCAGCAGCTTGGCGGCTCCCGGGGGGAAGACCCAGTACTTC.

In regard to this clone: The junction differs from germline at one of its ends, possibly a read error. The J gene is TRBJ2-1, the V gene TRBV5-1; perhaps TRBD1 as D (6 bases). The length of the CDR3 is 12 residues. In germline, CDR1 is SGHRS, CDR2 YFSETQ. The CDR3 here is CASTLGANEQFF. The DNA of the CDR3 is TGCGCCAGCACCTTGGGGGCGAATGAGCAGTTCTTC.

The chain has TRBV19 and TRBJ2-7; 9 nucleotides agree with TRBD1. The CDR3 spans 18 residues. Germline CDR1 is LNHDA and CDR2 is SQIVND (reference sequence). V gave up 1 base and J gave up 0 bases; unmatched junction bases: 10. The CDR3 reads CASSIVFTRQGVSYEQYF. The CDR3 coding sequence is TGTGCCAGTAGTATAGTTTTTACGAGACAGGGGGTCTCCTACGAGCAGTACTTC. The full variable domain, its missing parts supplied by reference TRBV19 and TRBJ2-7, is DGGITQSPKYLFRKEGQNVTLSCEQNLNHDAMYWYRQDPGQGLRLIYYSQIVNDFQKGDIAEGYSVSREKKESFPLTVTSAQKNPTAFYLCASSIVFTRQGVSYEQYFGPGTRLTVT.

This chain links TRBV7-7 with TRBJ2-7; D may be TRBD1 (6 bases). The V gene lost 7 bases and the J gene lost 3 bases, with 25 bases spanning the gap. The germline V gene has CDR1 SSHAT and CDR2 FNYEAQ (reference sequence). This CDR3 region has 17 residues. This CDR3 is CASILTPQRDNHYEQYF. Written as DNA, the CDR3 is TGTGCCAGCATCCTCACCCCGCAGAGGGACAACCACTACGAGCAGTACTTC.

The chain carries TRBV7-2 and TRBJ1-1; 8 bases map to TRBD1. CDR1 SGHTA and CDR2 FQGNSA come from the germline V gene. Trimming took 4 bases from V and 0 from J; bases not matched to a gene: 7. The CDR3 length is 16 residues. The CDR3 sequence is CASSSTGTGMNTEAFF. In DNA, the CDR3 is TGTGCCAGCAGCTCAACCGGGACAGGCATGAACACTGAAGCTTTCTTT.

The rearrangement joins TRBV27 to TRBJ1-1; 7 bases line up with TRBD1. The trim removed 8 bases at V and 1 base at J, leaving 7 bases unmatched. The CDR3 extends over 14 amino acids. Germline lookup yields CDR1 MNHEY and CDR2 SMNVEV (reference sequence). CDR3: CASWRDRPNTEAFF. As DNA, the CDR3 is TGTGCCAGCTGGAGGGACAGACCGAACACTGAAGCTTTCTTT.